One and the same sample provided the 27 T cell receptor beta chains below, sequenced in a study of identical twins. TCRdb fed the 5' RACE reads into MiXCR, producing one record per CDR3 protein. Here the sample spans about 150,000 distinct CDR3 sequences, roughly 3.3% being singletons. The sample consisted of memory T cells sorted from blood. The receptors originated from a young man in good health.

This clonotype was recorded many times. J is TRBJ2-7 and V is TRBV28, with TRBD2 matching 8 bases. Trimming took 2 bases from V and 2 from J; bases not matched to a gene: 17. The CDR3 covers 19 residues. Germline V CDR1 and CDR2: MDHEN, SYDVKM. CDR3 in amino acids: CASSLPLEFGREWTYEQYF. CDR3 coding DNA: TGTGCCAGCAGTTTACCCCTTGAATTCGGGAGGGAGTGGACCTACGAGCAGTACTTC.

This clonotype occurred many times. The chain uses TRBV14 and TRBJ2-1, with TRBD2 matching over 7 bases. In germline, CDR1 is SGHDN, CDR2 FVKESK. V gave up 5 bases and J gave up 5 bases; unmatched junction bases: 9. The CDR3 is 15 amino acids. CDR3 protein: CASSATGLGNNEQFF. CDR3 DNA: TGTGCCAGCAGCGCCACCGGACTAGGCAACAATGAGCAGTTCTTC.

This clonotype was counted ten times or more. The chain joins TRBV14 to TRBJ2-6; D call uncertain. CDR1 is SGHDN and CDR2 is FVKESK in the germline V gene. V gave up 4 bases and J gave up 4 bases, with 8 bases separating them. The CDR3 extends over 14 amino acids. DNA of the CDR3: TGTGCCAGCAGCCGGGCACTCGGGGCCAACGTCCTGACTTTC. This translates into CASSRALGANVLTF.

This clonotype was observed a few times. The chain has TRBV7-2 and TRBJ1-5; a weak D match, TRBD1 (5 bases). Per the germline V gene, CDR1 is SGHTA and CDR2 is FQGNSA. The CDR3 covers 14 residues. V shed 5 bases and J shed 5 bases, with 13 bases lying between them. The CDR3 bases are TGTGCCAGCAGCGCCAAAGACAGTTATCAGCCCCAGCATTTT. This encodes CASSAKDSYQPQHF. Full variable domain (missing parts from reference TRBV7-2 and TRBJ1-5): GAGVSQSPSNKVTEKGKDVELRCDPISGHTALYWYRQSLGQGLEFLIYFQGNSAPDKSGLPSDRFSAERTGGSVSTLTIQRTQQEDSAVYLCASSAKDSYQPQHFGDGTRLSIL.

This clonotype was picked up many times. The chain has TRBV5-6 and TRBJ2-5; unclear D gene. The germline V gene has CDR1 SGHDT and CDR2 YYEEEE. This CDR3 is built from 13 residues. Deletions cut 3 bases from V and 5 bases from J, with 11 bases between. CDR3 sequence reads: CASSWTSSETQYF. DNA for the CDR3: TGTGCCAGCAGCTGGACCTCCAGCGAGACCCAGTACTTC.

The gene calls are TRBV7-2 and TRBJ1-2; D is unresolved. The V gene's germline CDR1 is SGHTA and CDR2 FQGNSA. The V end lost 2 bases, the J end lost 6 bases, and 10 bases lay between the germline ends. This CDR3 comprises 13 residues. DNA for the CDR3: TGTGCCAGCAGCTTATCCCCCAGTAATGGCTACACCTTC. It specifies CASSLSPSNGYTF.

Many counts were recorded for this clonotype. This CDR3 is CASSLAGPDGYTF. The CDR3 coding sequence is TGTGCCAGCAGCTTAGCGGGGCCGGATGGCTACACCTTC. V gene TRBV7-2 combines with J gene TRBJ1-2, with D possibly matching TRBD1 (5 bases). This CDR3 has 13 residues. Germline CDR1 is SGHTA and CDR2 is FQGNSA. Trimming removed 0 bases from V and 6 bases from J, with 8 bases in between.

Many counts were recorded for this clonotype. The chain combines TRBV11-3 with TRBJ2-1; no clear D. The CDR3 runs 12 residues. V lost 3 bases and J lost 9, with 9 bases in between. Per the germline V gene, CDR1 is SGHNT and CDR2 is YENEEA. CDR3: CASSLASGEQFF. DNA of the CDR3: TGTGCCAGCAGCTTGGCTTCTGGTGAGCAGTTCTTC. Drawing the rest from reference TRBV11-3 and TRBJ2-1, the complete variable domain is EAGVVQSPRYKIIEKKQPVAFWCNPISGHNTLYWYLQNLGQGPELLIRYENEEAVDDSQLPKDRFSAERLKGVDSTLKIQPAELGDSAVYLCASSLASGEQFFGPGTRLTVL.

The V gene is TRBV6-1, the J gene TRBJ2-2, with D unresolved. Deletions cut 6 bases from V and 0 bases from J, with 14 bases between. This CDR3 has 16 residues. Germline V gene lookup returns CDR1 MNHNS and CDR2 SASEGT. This CDR3 reads CASSRRHFSNTGELFF. In nucleotides, the CDR3 is TGTGCCAGCAGCCGTAGACACTTTTCGAACACCGGGGAGCTGTTTTTT.

This clonotype was seen ten or more times. The rearrangement links TRBV6-5 to TRBJ2-5; possibly TRBD1 for D (7 bases). This CDR3 comprises 12 residues. Deletions cut 8 bases from V and 7 bases from J, with 14 bases between. Germline assignment: CDR1 MNHEY and CDR2 SVGAGI. The CDR3 region is CASQRQGGTQYF. CDR3 nucleotide sequence: TGTGCCAGCCAGAGACAGGGAGGGACCCAGTACTTC.

This clonotype was recorded many times. The J gene is TRBJ2-5, the V gene TRBV3-1; possibly TRBD1 for D (5 bases). The length of the CDR3 is 15 residues. Germline V lookup: CDR1 LGHDT, CDR2 YNNKEL (reference sequence). V shed 1 base and J shed 7 bases, with 16 bases lying between them. CDR3 DNA: TGTGCCAGCAGCCAAGTGGGCAGGGCGATGGGGACCCAGTACTTC. Translated, it gives CASSQVGRAMGTQYF.

The sample holds many counts of this clonotype. The chain recombines TRBV4-1 with TRBJ2-1; D perhaps matches TRBD1 (6 bases). Germline V lookup: CDR1 MGHRA, CDR2 YSYEKL. CDR3 size: 17 residues. V was trimmed by 3 bases and J by 0 bases, leaving 15 bases between them. The CDR3 nucleotides are TGCGCCAGCAGCCATAATGGACAGCCGAGCTCCTACAATGAGCAGTTCTTC. Its protein product is CASSHNGQPSSYNEQFF.

Ten or more counts support this clonotype. The chain carries TRBV11-2 and TRBJ2-5, with 8 positions matching TRBD2. Per the germline V gene, CDR1 is SGHAT and CDR2 is FQNNGV. This CDR3 has 16 amino acids. After removal of 3 bases from V and 4 bases from J, the junction contained 10 bases not matched to a gene. The CDR3 DNA is TGTGCCAGCAGCTTGGGAGCAACACGGGGGGGAGAGACCCAGTACTTC. It specifies CASSLGATRGGETQYF.

At least ten counts were recorded for this clonotype. J is TRBJ2-3 and V is TRBV29-1, with D perhaps TRBD2 (6 bases). The V and J ends lost 3 bases and 0 bases respectively, with 7 bases between them. This CDR3 has 13 residues. The germline CDR1 and CDR2 sequences are SQVTM and ANQGSEA. The CDR3 spells CSVDGRSTDTQYF. CDR3 nucleotide sequence: TGCAGCGTTGACGGGAGAAGCACAGATACGCAGTATTTT.

This clonotype was seen many times. The chain has TRBV12-3 or TRBV12-4 and TRBJ2-2; 14 nucleotides match TRBD2. V lost 5 bases and J lost 7; bases outside the gene matches: 3. CDR3 length: 15 residues. The CDR3 DNA sequence: TGTGCCAGCAGTGGACTAGCGGGAGGTGTCGGGGAGCTGTTTTTT. Amino acids: CASSGLAGGVGELFF.

This clonotype was counted a few times. The CDR3 DNA sequence: TGCAGTGCTGGGACTAGCGGGAGGGCCTGGGATGAGCAGTTCTTC. Encoded protein: CSAGTSGRAWDEQFF. V is TRBV20-1 and J is TRBJ2-1; 16 bases agree with TRBD2. Trimming at V came to 5 bases and at J to 8 bases, leaving 6 bases not matched to a gene. The CDR3 totals 15 residues. CDR1 DFQATT and CDR2 SNEGSKA come from the germline V gene (reference sequence).

This clonotype was seen more than once but under ten times. The chain has TRBV2 and TRBJ1-2; possible D gene TRBD1, 5 bases. Trimming took 7 bases from V and 3 from J, leaving 21 bases between them. The CDR3 runs to 16 residues. The germline CDR1 and CDR2 sequences are SNHLY and FYNNEI. The CDR3 sequence: CASKALGPPLDYGYTF. As DNA, the CDR3 is TGTGCCAGCAAGGCCCTGGGACCGCCATTAGACTATGGCTACACCTTC.

This clonotype came up many times. The chain uses TRBV19 and TRBJ1-5; TRBD1 matches 8 bases. Looked up from germline, CDR1 is LNHDA and CDR2 is SQIVND (reference sequence). The V gene end was trimmed by 7 bases and the J gene end by 2 bases; junction bases not matched to a gene: 7. This CDR3 has 15 amino acids. CDR3 bases: TGTGCCAGTACCACTACAGGGGGAGGCAATCAGCCCCAGCATTTT. It translates to CASTTTGGGNQPQHF.

This clonotype was recorded a few times. Written as DNA, the CDR3 is TGTGCCAGCAGTTTTCCTTTAGCGGGAGCCCGCCGGGGGTACAATGAGCAGTTCTTC. It codes for CASSFPLAGARRGYNEQFF. The chain has TRBV11-2 and TRBJ2-1; 9 bases align to TRBD2. This CDR3 is 19 amino acids long. In germline, CDR1 is SGHAT, CDR2 FQNNGV. V lost 6 bases, J lost 4 bases, and 19 bases stayed unmatched.

This clonotype came up many times. The chain joins TRBV29-1 to TRBJ1-2; unclear D gene. Germline CDR1 SQVTM, CDR2 ANQGSEA. V was cut by 5 bases and J by 2 bases, with 9 bases left in between. The CDR3 has 12 residues. The CDR3 DNA reads as TGCAGCGTTCCTAGCGACAACTATGGCTACACCTTC. It yields the protein CSVPSDNYGYTF.

In its sample, this clonotype was seen many times. This chain joins TRBV5-1 and TRBJ1-1, with 8 bases identical to TRBD1. V trimming: 0 bases; J trimming: 6 bases; junction bases outside the gene matches: 4. This CDR3 has 14 amino acids. Germline V gene lookup returns CDR1 SGHRS and CDR2 YFSETQ. The CDR3 spells CASSLGDRGSEAFF. The CDR3 region has the DNA TGCGCCAGCAGCTTGGGCGACAGGGGCTCTGAAGCTTTCTTT.

This clonotype was recorded many times. The rearrangement uses TRBV24-1 and TRBJ2-2; the D gene is possibly TRBD2 (6 bases). Germline loops: CDR1 KGHDR, CDR2 SFDVKD. This CDR3 is 18 amino acids long. The germline V and J ends were trimmed by 2 bases and 2 bases, with 17 bases remaining between them. For the CDR3, the DNA is TGTGCCACCAGTGATTATTTTGCGGGGCTAACTAACACCGGGGAGCTGTTTTTT. It translates to CATSDYFAGLTNTGELFF.

Many counts were recorded for this clonotype. This chain links TRBV5-1 with TRBJ1-1; weak D call: TRBD1 (6 bases). Germline lookup yields CDR1 SGHRS and CDR2 YFSETQ. V lost 4 bases, J lost 3 bases, and 25 bases lay in between. The CDR3 extends over 18 amino acids. The CDR3 here is CASSLSRGTSGPDTEAFF. The CDR3 DNA sequence: TGCGCCAGCAGCCTCTCTAGGGGGACAAGTGGGCCAGACACTGAAGCTTTCTTT. Variable domain in full (rest from reference TRBV5-1 and TRBJ1-1): KAGVTQTPRYLIKTRGQQVTLSCSPISGHRSVSWYQQTPGQGLQFLFEYFSETQRNKGNFPGRFSGRQFSNSRSEMNVSTLELGDSALYLCASSLSRGTSGPDTEAFFGQGTRLTVV.

This clonotype occurred many times. The chain uses TRBV20-1 and TRBJ1-6; D ambiguous. The CDR3 is 15 amino acids. V dropped 6 bases and J dropped 10 bases, with 22 bases sitting between them. Germline V gene data show CDR1 as DFQATT and CDR2 as SNEGSKA (reference sequence). CDR3 coding DNA: TGCAGTGCCGTCCTCGGGTCAGTGTTGTTATCACCCCTCCACTTT. Its translation: CSAVLGSVLLSPLHF.

This clonotype was detected ten times or more. The chain combines TRBV5-1 with TRBJ2-7; 8 positions agree with TRBD1. V lost 2 bases to trimming and J lost 6 bases; unmatched junction nucleotides: 1. Germline loops: CDR1 SGHRS, CDR2 YFSETQ. This CDR3 is built from 12 residues. The CDR3 loop reads CASSLQGGEQYF. Written as DNA, the CDR3 is TGCGCCAGCAGCTTACAGGGGGGCGAGCAGTACTTC.

This clonotype was seen at least ten times. V and J are TRBV5-4 and TRBJ2-2; 11 nucleotides line up with TRBD1. Trimming cost V 4 bases and J 4 bases; bases outside gene matches: 6. Germline values: CDR1 SGHNT, CDR2 YYREEE (reference sequence). There are 16 residues in the CDR3. CDR3 protein: CASSIGQGAPTGELFF. The DNA of the CDR3 is TGTGCCAGCAGCATCGGACAGGGGGCGCCCACCGGGGAGCTGTTTTTT.

CDR3 nucleotides: TGTGCCAGCAGCGTAGGAGATTTTACCGGGGAGCTGTTTTTT. It translates to CASSVGDFTGELFF. The chain uses TRBV9 and TRBJ2-2, with D unresolved. V dropped 0 bases and J dropped 5 bases, with 8 bases sitting between them. From germline, CDR1 is SGDLS and CDR2 YYNGEE. This CDR3 has 14 amino acids. Filled out from reference TRBV9 and TRBJ2-2, the complete variable domain reads DSGVTQTPKHLITATGQRVTLRCSPRSGDLSVYWYQQSLDQGLQFLIQYYNGEERAKGNILERFSAQQFPDLHSELNLSSLELGDSALYFCASSVGDFTGELFFGEGSRLTVL.